These T cell receptor beta chains were read from a single sample in a study of regulatory T cells in long-lasting Graves disease. One entry per CDR3 protein results from TCRdb running MiXCR on the multiplex PCR reads. The table records approximately 690,000 distinct CDR3 sequences, around 30% of them present only once. The specimen comprised peripheral blood mononuclear cells (PBMCs), sampled when the disease was refractory, from a patient treated with antithyroid drugs. The receptors originated from a female donor with Graves disease. Each CDR3 is given with its conserved first and last residue. The D gene is left open where the match is weak. Rows may omit the clone size; those that give it use once, few, many or a size class.

len,j_gene,v_gene,d_gene,abundance,CDR3aa,CDR3nt
14,TRBJ1-5,TRBV3-1,NA,NA,CASSHSHSNQPQHF,TGTGCCAGCAGCCATAGTCACAGCAATCAGCCCCAACATTTT
15,TRBJ1-6,TRBV20-1,NA,NA,CSARATAGAKAPLHF,TGCAGTGCTAGAGCGACGGCGGGGGCGAAGGCACCCCTCCACTTT
12,TRBJ2-7,TRBV6-1,NA,NA,CASTEFGYEQYF,TGTGCCAGCACTGAGTTTGGGTACGAGCAGTACTTC
13,TRBJ1-2,TRBV28,NA,many,CAIMGGINYGYTF,TGTGCCATCATGGGGGGGATCAACTATGGCTACACCTTC
15,TRBJ1-1,TRBV11-2,TRBD1,few,CASSQVQGTHTEAFF,TGTGCCAGCAGCCAAGTACAGGGGACCCACACTGAAGCTTTCTTT
16,TRBJ1-1,TRBV9,NA,NA,CASSPRLSPSNTEAFF,TGTGCCAGCAGCCCGCGACTGTCACCATCGAACACTGAAGCTTTCTTT
13,TRBJ1-2,TRBV6-1,NA,NA,CASRTVTNYGYTF,TGTGCCAGCAGAACCGTCACTAACTATGGCTACACCTTC
13,TRBJ2-7,TRBV30,TRBD2,few,CAWKDSGSYEQYF,TGTGCCTGGAAGGATAGCGGGAGCTACGAGCAGTACTTC
14,TRBJ1-1,TRBV6-5,TRBD1,many,CASSSRTGSAEAFF,TGTGCCAGCAGTTCCAGGACAGGGTCGGCTGAAGCTTTCTTT
13,TRBJ1-5,TRBV20-1,NA,few,CSARRSEGQPQHF,TGCAGTGCTAGACGTTCGGAGGGTCAGCCCCAGCATTTT
12,TRBJ1-2,TRBV20-1,NA,few,CSTAAGVKGYTF,TGCAGTACTGCGGCAGGGGTAAAAGGCTACACCTTC
11,TRBJ1-2,TRBV20-1,NA,NA,CSALKKGGYTF,TGCAGTGCCCTGAAGAAAGGAGGCTACACCTTC
13,TRBJ1-2,TRBV28,TRBD1,many,CASRPGGQGSYTF,TGTGCCAGCAGACCCGGGGGACAGGGGAGCTACACCTTC